The 29 T cell receptor beta chains below were found in one sample sequenced in a study of cytomegalovirus exposure and HLA in healthy donors. This PCR relied on a set of 60 Vbeta primers and 13 Jbeta primers. The data were produced by immunoSEQ multiplex PCR, yet TCRdb's version contains in-frame clones alone and is incomplete. This sample has approximately 120,000 clones, with about four fifths found just once. Material for sequencing was PBMCs. All receptors come from a man between 40 and 49 years old in good health and CMV-seronegative.

CDR3 coding DNA: TGTGCCAGCAGCGTAGCTTATGGGGCCAACGTCCTGACTTTC. Translating it yields CASSVAYGANVLTF. V and J are TRBV9 and TRBJ2-6; D is undetermined. CDR3 length equals 14 residues. The germline V gene has CDR1 SGDLS and CDR2 YYNGEE. V lost 0 bases and J 3 bases, leaving 4 bases between the germline ends.

The J gene is TRBJ1-1, the V gene TRBV30; D not certain. Trimming removed 5 bases from V and 3 bases from J, with 7 bases in between. There are 11 residues in the CDR3. Germline V gene data show CDR1 as GTSNPN and CDR2 as SVGIG (reference sequence). CDR3 sequence (DNA): TGTGCCTGGTCCTCGGACACTGAAGCTTTCTTT. It yields the protein CAWSSDTEAFF.

This chain joins TRBV5-1 and TRBJ1-3; weak D call: TRBD1 (5 bases). Trimming removed 2 bases from V and 4 bases from J, with 13 bases in between. The CDR3 sequence is 15 residues long. Germline CDR1 reads SGHRS; CDR2 reads YFSETQ. CDR3 in amino acids: CASSFAATEGNTIYF. The CDR3 DNA sequence: TGCGCCAGCAGCTTTGCGGCGACAGAAGGAAACACCATATATTTT.

The chain employs TRBV29-1 and TRBJ1-1; no firm D call. Trimming pared 6 bases from V and 11 bases from J, leaving 13 bases between. This CDR3 has 10 residues. Germline values: CDR1 SQVTM, CDR2 ANQGSEA. CDR3 sequence: CSVGGLGAFF. CDR3 nucleotides: TGCAGCGTGGGCGGACTTGGGGCTTTCTTT.

This clone is a singleton in its sample. The chain combines TRBV6-5 with TRBJ2-1; maybe TRBD2 (5 bases). Germline-derived CDR1 and CDR2 are MNHEY and SVGAGI. V was shortened by 0 bases and J by 8 bases, with 11 bases between the two germline ends. CDR3 size: 14 residues. Written as DNA, the CDR3 is TGTGCCAGCAGTTACTCTTTCGGGGTTGATGAGCAGTTCTTC. Translating gives CASSYSFGVDEQFF.

This chain links TRBV6-4 with TRBJ2-7; D is unclear. The CDR3 is made up of 13 amino acids. Trimming took off 6 bases at V and 1 base at J, with 10 bases between the two ends. Per germline, CDR1 MRHNA and CDR2 SNTAGT. DNA for the CDR3: TGTGCCAGCAGCCCGACTCCTTCCTACGAGCAGTACTTC. It specifies CASSPTPSYEQYF.

The chain links TRBV27 to TRBJ2-2, with 7 bases matching TRBD1. CDR1 is MNHEY, CDR2 SMNVEV, per germline (reference sequence). V gave up 2 bases and J gave up 0 bases; unmatched junction bases: 6. The CDR3 contains 17 residues. CDR3 sequence: CASSLHRGYANTGELFF. In DNA form, the CDR3 reads TGTGCCAGCAGTTTACACAGGGGCTACGCGAACACCGGGGAGCTGTTTTTT.

The rearrangement uses TRBV5-1 and TRBJ2-2, with no clear D. The CDR3 is 12 residues long. Germline V lookup: CDR1 SGHRS, CDR2 YFSETQ. Between the trimmed V and J ends, which lost 2 bases and 6 bases, there was a span of 5 bases. CDR3 nucleotides: TGCGCCAGCAGCTTTGGAGCCGGGGAGCTGTTTTTT. Protein: CASSFGAGELFF.

This chain connects TRBV6-5 to TRBJ1-1, with 7 bases identical to TRBD1. Germline V gene lookup returns CDR1 MNHEY and CDR2 SVGAGI. The V segment lost 0 bases and the J segment 1 base; nucleotides outside the gene matches: 2. The CDR3 is 15 amino acids. CDR3 nucleotide sequence: TGTGCCAGCAGTTACTCGACAGGGACGAACACTGAAGCTTTCTTT. It yields the protein CASSYSTGTNTEAFF.

The V gene is TRBV11-2, the J gene TRBJ2-5, with D possibly being TRBD2 (5 bases). The V gene's germline CDR1 is SGHAT and CDR2 FQNNGV. This CDR3 spans 17 amino acids. V was trimmed by 6 bases and J by 2 bases, leaving 22 bases between them. The CDR3 nucleotides are TGTGCCAGCAGAACTCACGACCGATTAACTAGTCAAGAGACCCAGTACTTC. It is translated as CASRTHDRLTSQETQYF.

The chain joins TRBV6-6 to TRBJ2-5, with 8 bases fitting TRBD2. Germline-derived CDR1 and CDR2 are MNHNY and SVGAGI (reference sequence). CDR3 length equals 16 residues. V shed 2 bases and J 2 bases; nucleotides not matched to a gene: 7. CDR3 nucleotides: TGTGCCAGCAGTTACCGATCGGGGGGGTCACAAGAGACCCAGTACTTC. Translation gives CASSYRSGGSQETQYF.

This rearrangement joins TRBV6-4 to TRBJ2-3, with D perhaps TRBD2 (5 bases). Germline values: CDR1 MRHNA, CDR2 SNTAGT. The V end lost 2 bases, the J end lost 5 bases, and 14 bases lay between the germline ends. CDR3 size: 15 residues. The DNA for the CDR3 is TGTGCCAGCAGTGACAGAGGACTCCTGGGAGATACGCAGTATTTT. Its protein is CASSDRGLLGDTQYF.

This clone appeared a few times. The gene calls are TRBV28 and TRBJ1-2, with 9 positions matching TRBD1. The length of the CDR3 is 14 residues. CDR1 and CDR2 (germline): MDHEN, SYDVKM. After removal of 4 bases from V and 8 bases from J, the junction contained 8 bases not matched to a gene. The CDR3 DNA is TGTGCCAGCAGTTCCCTCGGGACAGGGTTCGGCTACACCTTC. Translating it yields CASSSLGTGFGYTF.

This rearrangement joins TRBV15 to TRBJ2-3; D may be TRBD2 (6 bases). Trimming removed 3 bases from V and 1 base from J, with 14 bases in between. The CDR3 is made up of 16 amino acids. Germline-derived CDR1 and CDR2 are LNHNV and YYDKDF (reference sequence). In nucleotides, the CDR3 is TGTGCCACCAGCAGCCAGGGCGGGGTACGCACAGATACGCAGTATTTT. This gives the protein CATSSQGGVRTDTQYF.

The chain links TRBV4-1 to TRBJ1-2; tentatively, D is TRBD1 (5 bases). V was shortened by 0 bases and J by 3 bases, with 14 bases between the two germline ends. Looked up from germline, CDR1 is MGHRA and CDR2 is YSYEKL. This CDR3 is built from 16 residues. For the CDR3, the DNA is TGCGCCAGCAGCCAAGACAGGGCCGCCACCTACTATGGCTACACCTTC. Translated, it gives CASSQDRAATYYGYTF.

J is TRBJ2-3 and V is TRBV5-4; 8 positions agree with TRBD2. Trimming cost V 4 bases and J 5 bases; bases outside gene matches: 12. CDR1 and CDR2 (germline): SGHNT, YYREEE (reference sequence). The CDR3 loop spans 16 amino acids. The CDR3 reads CASSPPIGGAGDTQYF. The CDR3 DNA sequence: TGTGCCAGCAGCCCCCCCATCGGGGGGGCCGGAGATACGCAGTATTTT.

The rearrangement links TRBV5-1 to TRBJ2-1; D possibly corresponds to TRBD1 (5 bases). V lost 0 bases, J lost 8 bases, and 15 bases lay in between. The CDR3 covers 15 residues. Germline assignment: CDR1 SGHRS and CDR2 YFSETQ. The CDR3 DNA sequence: TGCGCCAGCAGCTTGGAGGGGCCAAAAGGACATGAGCAGTTCTTC. It is translated as CASSLEGPKGHEQFF.

The rearrangement links TRBV5-1 to TRBJ2-5; 8 nucleotides line up with TRBD1. V shed 3 bases and J 5 bases; nucleotides not matched to a gene: 6. The germline V gene has CDR1 SGHRS and CDR2 YFSETQ. The CDR3 length is 14 residues. CDR3 protein: CASSSGQEGETQYF. CDR3 coding DNA: TGCGCCAGCAGCTCGGGACAGGAGGGTGAGACCCAGTACTTC.

The chain links TRBV7-2 to TRBJ1-1; the match to TRBD1 covers 9 bases. CDR1 and CDR2 (germline): SGHTA, FQGNSA. The CDR3 runs to 14 residues. Unmatched junction bases numbered 4, after V lost 5 bases and J lost 3 bases. The DNA of the CDR3 is TGTGCCAGCAGCCCCGGACAGGGGTACACTGAAGCTTTCTTT. Translation gives CASSPGQGYTEAFF.

This rearrangement joins TRBV30 to TRBJ1-1; no clear D. Germline V lookup: CDR1 GTSNPN, CDR2 SVGIG (reference sequence). V was clipped by 3 bases and J by 0 bases, with 14 bases between them. CDR3 length: 15 amino acids. The CDR3 region has the DNA TGTGCCTGGAGAAGTCAGGTGGCCTTGAACACTGAAGCTTTCTTT. Translated: CAWRSQVALNTEAFF.

This clone turned up a few times. The chain uses TRBV29-1 and TRBJ2-5; no definite D call. The length of the CDR3 is 14 residues. Trimming removed 5 bases at V and 1 base at J, with 14 bases between. From germline, CDR1 is SQVTM and CDR2 ANQGSEA. CDR3 DNA: TGCAGCGTTTCCTACAGCTCGGTCCAAGAGACCCAGTACTTC. This translates into CSVSYSSVQETQYF.

This clone is a singleton in its sample. This chain uses TRBV27 with TRBJ1-5, with TRBD1 identical over 7 bases. V shed 6 bases and J 3 bases; nucleotides not matched to a gene: 11. The V gene's germline CDR1 is MNHEY and CDR2 SMNVEV (reference sequence). This CDR3 is 16 amino acids long. This CDR3 reads CASRTYRGPLNQPQHF. For the CDR3, the DNA is TGTGCCAGCAGAACATACAGGGGACCGCTCAATCAGCCCCAGCATTTT.

The chain couples TRBV7-2 to TRBJ2-5, with 9 bases identical to TRBD2. Germline CDR1 reads SGHTA; CDR2 reads FQGNSA. The length of the CDR3 is 13 residues. The J segment lost 5 bases and the V segment lost 6 bases, leaving 4 bases of the junction unmatched. The CDR3, as DNA: TGTGCCAGCAGTGGTAGCGGGGGTGAGACCCAGTACTTC. Residues: CASSGSGGETQYF.

V and J are TRBV6-5 and TRBJ2-7, with D tentatively TRBD1 (6 bases). The germline V gene has CDR1 MNHEY and CDR2 SVGAGI. The CDR3 length is 14 residues. Between the trimmed V and J ends, which lost 0 bases and 6 bases, there was a span of 12 bases. The CDR3 protein is CASSYSRQALEQYF. Written as DNA, the CDR3 is TGTGCCAGCAGTTACTCGAGACAGGCGCTCGAGCAGTACTTC.

The genes are TRBV2 and TRBJ2-3, with TRBD2 identical over 9 bases. The germline V gene encodes CDR1 SNHLY and CDR2 FYNNEI. V shed 5 bases, J shed 4 bases, and the junction held 7 bases outside the gene matches. CDR3 size: 15 residues. The CDR3 reads CASSLTSGQADTQYF. CDR3 nucleotides: TGTGCCAGCAGTCTGACTAGCGGACAAGCAGATACGCAGTATTTT.

This chain joins TRBV10-3 and TRBJ1-1; 9 positions match TRBD1. Trimming at V came to 11 bases and at J to 3 bases, leaving 7 bases not matched to a gene. The CDR3 covers 13 residues. Germline lookup yields CDR1 ENHRY and CDR2 SYGVKD. CDR3 in amino acids: CAVHRGLDTEAFF. The CDR3 nucleotides read TGTGCCGTCCACAGGGGGCTGGACACTGAAGCTTTCTTT.

This CDR3 reads CASSLDVPDRGRNEQFF. CDR3 DNA sequence: TGTGCCAGCAGCTTAGATGTTCCGGACAGGGGAAGAAATGAGCAGTTCTTC. The chain is built from TRBV7-6 and TRBJ2-1; 9 positions agree with TRBD1. V was clipped by 1 base and J by 7 bases; unmatched bases: 11. CDR3 length equals 17 residues. Germline assignment: CDR1 SGHVS and CDR2 FNYEAQ.

This clone appeared once. The chain recombines TRBV6-5 with TRBJ2-2; 10 bases fit TRBD2. V trimming: 5 bases; J trimming: 7 bases; junction bases outside the gene matches: 7. The CDR3 consists of 15 residues. CDR1 is MNHEY and CDR2 is SVGAGI in the germline V gene. The CDR3 DNA reads TGTGCCAGCAGTCCCGGGCTAGCGGGGGTCGGGGAGCTGTTTTTT. Translated: CASSPGLAGVGELFF.

CDR3 region: CASSSGTGDEAFF. In DNA, the CDR3 is TGTGCCAGTAGTAGCGGGACAGGGGATGAAGCTTTCTTT. This chain joins TRBV19 and TRBJ1-1; 10 bases map to TRBD1. The CDR3 runs 13 residues. Trimming cost V 4 bases and J 7 bases; bases outside gene matches: 3. Germline V gene sequence: CDR1 LNHDA, CDR2 SQIVND (reference sequence).